This T cell receptor (beta chain) came from a study of T cell clones after liver transplantation. General study results and limits: Conclusions were preliminary, with small, heterogeneous patient groups. Low donor cell numbers restricted donor-reactive repertoire measurement in a couple of subjects.

The method was immunoSEQ multiplex PCR; TCRdb's version includes in-frame clones alone and lacks a portion of them. Of approximately 22,000 clones in the sample, 85% to 95% were seen once. Unstimulated PBMCs were sorted into CD3+CD4+ and CD3+CD8+ populations. Comments on this clone: Its antigen is not known.

The CDR3 is 12 amino acids. CDR1 is SQVTM and CDR2 is ANQGSEA in the germline V gene. Trimming removed 7 bases from V and 3 bases from J, with 12 bases in between. This sequence joins TRBV29-1 and TRBJ1-2; unclear D gene. Specimen: CD8+ T cells from blood, collected approximately 25 months after liver transplant. The sequence was collected from a human patient who received a liver transplant. Some T cells may be supplied by the graft donor. The CDR3, as DNA: TGCAGCGCCGGACGGGAGCACTATGGCTACACCTTC. Translated, it gives CSAGREHYGYTF.